This TCR beta chain was identified in a study of identical twins. Study results and limitations: Out-of-frame alpha sequences shared by twins showed excess low generation probability. Partial confounding of zero-insertion analyses by invariant MAIT and iNKT cells was possible.

This clonotype occurred a few times. Its antigen is as yet unknown. Template switching introduced a universal primer site, and the cDNA bore unique molecular identifiers. TCRdb redid the calling of the 5' RACE reads with MiXCR, one entry per CDR3 protein. The repertoire includes 450,000 or so distinct CDR3 sequences, about 14% of them detected once, and over 0.5% sits in the top ten. J was trimmed by 4 bases and V by 5 bases; bases with no gene match: 11. This CDR3 is built from 15 residues. A further study also used this sample, focusing on yellow fever vaccine responses in identical twins.

Specimen: CD4+ T cells sorted from blood. The source is a young woman in good health. The rearrangement joins TRBV12-3 or TRBV12-4 to TRBJ2-7; 7 positions match TRBD1. Here the CDR3 DNA reads TGTGCCAGCAGTCAGCGCCGGGACAGCCATTACGAGCAGTACTTC. This encodes CASSQRRDSHYEQYF.